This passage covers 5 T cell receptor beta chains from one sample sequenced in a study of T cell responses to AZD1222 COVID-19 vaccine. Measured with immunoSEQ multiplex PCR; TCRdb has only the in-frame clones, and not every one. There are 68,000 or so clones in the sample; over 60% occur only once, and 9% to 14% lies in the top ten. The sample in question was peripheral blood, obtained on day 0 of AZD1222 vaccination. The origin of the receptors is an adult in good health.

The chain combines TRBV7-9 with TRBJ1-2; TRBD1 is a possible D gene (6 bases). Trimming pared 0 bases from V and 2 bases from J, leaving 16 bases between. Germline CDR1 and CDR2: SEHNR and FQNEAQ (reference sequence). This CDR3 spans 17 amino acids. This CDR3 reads CASSLAWMGASNYGYTF. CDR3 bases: TGTGCCAGCAGCTTAGCGTGGATGGGGGCATCGAACTATGGCTACACCTTC.

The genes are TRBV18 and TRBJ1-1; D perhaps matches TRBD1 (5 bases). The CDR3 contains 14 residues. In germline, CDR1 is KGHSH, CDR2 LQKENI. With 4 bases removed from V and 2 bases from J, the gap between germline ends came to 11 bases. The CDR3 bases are TGTGCCAGCTCACTTGAGAGGGGCAACACTGAAGCTTTCTTT. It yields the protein CASSLERGNTEAFF.

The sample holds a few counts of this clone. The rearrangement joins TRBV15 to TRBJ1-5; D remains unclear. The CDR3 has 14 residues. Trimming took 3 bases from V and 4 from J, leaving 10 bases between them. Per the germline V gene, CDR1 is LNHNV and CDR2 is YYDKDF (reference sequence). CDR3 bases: TGTGCCACCAGCAGTTGGCAGCTAAATCAGCCCCAGCATTTT. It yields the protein CATSSWQLNQPQHF. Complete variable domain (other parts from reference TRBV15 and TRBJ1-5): DAMVIQNPRYQVTQFGKPVTLSCSQTLNHNVMYWYQQKSSQAPKLLFHYYDKDFNNEADTPDNFQSRRPNTSFCFLDIRSPGLGDTAMYLCATSSWQLNQPQHFGDGTRLSIL.

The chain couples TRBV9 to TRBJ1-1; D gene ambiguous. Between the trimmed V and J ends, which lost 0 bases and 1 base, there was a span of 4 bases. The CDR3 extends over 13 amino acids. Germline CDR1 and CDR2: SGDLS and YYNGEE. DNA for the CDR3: TGTGCCAGCAGCGTAGAGCAGAACACTGAAGCTTTCTTT. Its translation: CASSVEQNTEAFF.

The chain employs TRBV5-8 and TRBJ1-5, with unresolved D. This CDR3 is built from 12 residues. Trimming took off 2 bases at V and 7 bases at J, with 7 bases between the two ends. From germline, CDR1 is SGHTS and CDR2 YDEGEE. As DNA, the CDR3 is TGTGCCAGCAGCTTAAAGGTACAGCCCCAGCATTTT. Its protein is CASSLKVQPQHF.